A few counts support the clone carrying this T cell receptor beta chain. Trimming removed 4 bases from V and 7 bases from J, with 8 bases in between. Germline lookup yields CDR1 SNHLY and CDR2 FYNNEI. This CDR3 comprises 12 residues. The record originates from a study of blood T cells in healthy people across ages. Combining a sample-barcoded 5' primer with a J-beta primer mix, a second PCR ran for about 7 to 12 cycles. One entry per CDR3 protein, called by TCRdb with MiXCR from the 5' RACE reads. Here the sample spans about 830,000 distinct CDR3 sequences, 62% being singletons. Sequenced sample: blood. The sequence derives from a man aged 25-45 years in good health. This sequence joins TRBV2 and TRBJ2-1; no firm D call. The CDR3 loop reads CASSVAVNEQFF. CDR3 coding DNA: TGTGCCAGCAGTGTGGCGGTAAATGAGCAGTTCTTC.